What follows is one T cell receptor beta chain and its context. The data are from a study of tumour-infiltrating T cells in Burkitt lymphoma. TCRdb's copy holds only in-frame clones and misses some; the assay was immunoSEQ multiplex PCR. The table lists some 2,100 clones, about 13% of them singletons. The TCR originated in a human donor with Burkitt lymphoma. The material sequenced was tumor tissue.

The CDR3 here is CASRLVDRGNDKNIQYF. For the CDR3, the DNA is TGTGCAAGTCGCTTAGTGGACAGGGGCAATGACAAAAACATTCAGTACTTC. This chain joins TRBV12-2 and TRBJ2-4; the D call of TRBD1 is as the table states it, not checked on the DNA. TRBV12-2 is deemed a pseudogene. The CDR3 extends over 17 amino acids.